This record concerns one T cell receptor (beta chain) sequence. The data were produced by immunoSEQ multiplex PCR, yet TCRdb's version contains in-frame clones alone and is incomplete. The table has approximately 350,000 clones, over 70% seen once. V was clipped by 0 bases and J by 1 base; unmatched bases: 0. Germline V gene lookup returns CDR1 WNHNN and CDR2 SYGVQD (reference sequence). The CDR3 loop spans 18 amino acids. This sample is drawn from a study of blood T cell repertoires in COVID-19. Sequencing was carried out using peripheral blood. The clonotype comes from a woman aged 45-65 years with COVID-19, enrolled during active disease. The chain couples TRBV10-1 to TRBJ2-1; TRBD2 matches at 16 bases. The CDR3 coding sequence is TGCGCCAGCAGTGAGTCGGGACTAGCGGGAGGGTCCTACAATGAGCAGTTCTTC. It encodes CASSESGLAGGSYNEQFF.